Below, 7 T cell receptor beta chains from the same sample are listed, as sequenced in a study of CD8+ T cells in alopecia areata. Extracted RNA was reverse transcribed, and the resulting cDNA served as sequencing template. Generated by immunoSEQ multiplex PCR, the TCRdb table keeps only in-frame clones and is missing some. This sample yields some 180,000 clones, of which about 47% are seen a single time; over 9.5% belongs to the top ten. Treatment defined: oral pan-JAK inhibitor, 5-10 mg twice daily. The sample in question was CD8+ T cells sorted from blood, obtained at week 52, from a patient treated with tofacitinib. The source of these receptors is a human donor with alopecia areata.

The chain has TRBV2 and TRBJ2-7, with D uncertain. Trimming stripped 0 bases from V and 4 bases from J, with 7 bases between. CDR1 is SNHLY and CDR2 is FYNNEI in the germline V gene. The length of the CDR3 is 13 residues. The CDR3 nucleotides read TGTGCCAGCAGTGAAGCATGGGATTACGAGCAGTACTTC. As protein: CASSEAWDYEQYF. Supplemented by reference TRBV2 and TRBJ2-7, the full variable domain reads EPEVTQTPSHQVTQMGQEVILRCVPISNHLYFYWYRQILGQKVEFLVSFYNNEISEKSEIFDDQFSVERPDGSNFTLKIRSTKLEDSAMYFCASSEAWDYEQYFGPGTRLTVT.

This clone came up a few times. This chain connects TRBV12-5 to TRBJ1-5; D is unresolved. Germline CDR1 reads LGHNT; CDR2 reads FRNRAP. V was cut by 1 base and J by 4 bases, with 5 bases left in between. This CDR3 contains 13 residues. The CDR3 spells CASGLDQNQPQHF. The CDR3 bases are TGTGCTAGTGGTTTGGACCAGAATCAGCCCCAGCATTTT.

This chain joins TRBV5-6 and TRBJ2-3; D gene uncertain. Germline V gene lookup returns CDR1 SGHDT and CDR2 YYEEEE. The CDR3 contains 15 residues. V gave up 0 bases and J gave up 0 bases, with 8 bases separating them. CDR3 coding DNA: TGTGCCAGCAGCTTGGCTGAGACTAGCACAGATACGCAGTATTTT. Its translation is CASSLAETSTDTQYF.

The chain uses TRBV25-1 and TRBJ2-2; the D is unclear. This CDR3 is built from 15 residues. V was clipped by 6 bases and J by 2 bases, with 13 bases between them. Germline CDR1 MGHDK, CDR2 SYGVNS. CDR3: CASSNLGLNTGELFF. The CDR3 coding sequence is TGTGCCAGCAGCAACCTGGGCCTCAACACCGGGGAGCTGTTTTTT.

This clone showed up just a few times. The V call is TRBV2, the J call TRBJ2-7; no definite D call. CDR1 and CDR2 (germline): SNHLY, FYNNEI. The CDR3 has 15 residues. Trimming stripped 0 bases from V and 2 bases from J, with 11 bases between. CDR3 DNA sequence: TGTGCCAGCAGTGAAGCGCAAGACACGACCTACGAGCAGTACTTC. Its protein is CASSEAQDTTYEQYF.

This clone has only a few counts. V usage is TRBV10-3 and J usage is TRBJ2-1; D is possibly TRBD2 (6 bases). The CDR3 loop spans 15 amino acids. V was cut by 0 bases and J by 7 bases, with 13 bases left in between. Germline values: CDR1 ENHRY, CDR2 SYGVKD. The CDR3 region is CAISESGGTVNEQFF. The CDR3 DNA is TGTGCCATCAGTGAGTCGGGGGGAACGGTTAATGAGCAGTTCTTC.

This clone was seen only once. A much larger clone lies a single base off, so this may be a read error. Other DNA sequences in the same sample also yield this CDR3. The chain combines TRBV6-5 with TRBJ2-6; TRBD2 might be the D (6 bases). The germline V and J ends were trimmed by 2 bases and 0 bases, with 8 bases remaining between them. The CDR3 extends over 16 amino acids. CDR1 is MNHEY, CDR2 SVGAGI, per germline. The CDR3 region has the DNA TGTGCCAGCAGTTACACCGGGGGCTCTGGGGCCAACGTCCTGACTTTC. Amino acids: CASSYTGGSGANVLTF.